These 10 T cell receptor beta chains came from one sample sequenced in a study of cytomegalovirus exposure and HLA in healthy donors. 60 Vbeta and 13 Jbeta primers were used in PCR. Sequenced by immunoSEQ multiplex PCR; TCRdb stores in-frame clones only, minus some. The table shows roughly 150,000 clones, with over 70% occurring only once. The sequenced sample was PBMCs. The receptors come from a woman aged 40 to 50 in good health and CMV-seronegative.

V usage is TRBV11-2 and J usage is TRBJ2-7; D not certain. From germline, CDR1 is SGHAT and CDR2 FQNNGV. The CDR3 contains 16 residues. V lost 5 bases, J lost 0 bases, and 17 bases lay in between. CDR3: CASSPRRRLSSYEQYF. In DNA, the CDR3 is TGTGCCAGCAGCCCAAGACGGAGACTTAGCTCCTACGAGCAGTACTTC.

A remark on this clone: Other DNA variants within this sample encode the same CDR3. This chain connects TRBV18 to TRBJ2-7, with TRBD1 identical over 8 bases. V lost 2 bases and J lost 4; bases outside the gene matches: 1. This CDR3 contains 13 residues. Germline V gives CDR1 KGHSH, CDR2 LQKENI. CDR3 region: CASSPTGGYEQYF. In nucleotides, the CDR3 is TGTGCCAGCTCACCAACAGGGGGATACGAGCAGTACTTC.

The V and J genes are TRBV10-1 and TRBJ2-5; D is undetermined. V was shortened by 4 bases and J by 7 bases, with 7 bases between the two germline ends. The CDR3 length is 11 residues. Germline CDR1 is WNHNN and CDR2 is SYGVQD (reference sequence). CDR3 coding DNA: TGCGCCAGCAGTGTGGAGCCGACCCAGTACTTC. Amino acids: CASSVEPTQYF.

The V call is TRBV7-6, the J call TRBJ1-5; 7 nucleotides match TRBD1. Germline V gene sequence: CDR1 SGHVS, CDR2 FNYEAQ. The CDR3 is 14 amino acids. The V and J ends lost 5 bases and 6 bases, in that order; junction bases with no gene match: 7. The CDR3 DNA sequence: TGTGCCAGCAGCCCAGACAGGGTCGGTCAGCCCCAGCATTTT. This codes for CASSPDRVGQPQHF. Complete variable domain (other parts from reference TRBV7-6 and TRBJ1-5): GAGVSQSPRYKVTKRGQDVALRCDPISGHVSLYWYRQALGQGPEFLTYFNYEAQQDKSGLPNDRFSAERPEGSISTLTIQRTEQRDSAMYRCASSPDRVGQPQHFGDGTRLSIL.

The CDR3 bases are TGCGCCAGCAGCTCCCCCGGAGTAGGGGGCATGACTGAAGCTTTCTTT. Protein: CASSSPGVGGMTEAFF. V usage is TRBV5-1 and J usage is TRBJ1-1; TRBD1 matches at 7 bases. The ends lost 3 bases at V and 5 bases at J; junction bases unmatched: 13. The CDR3 contains 16 residues. Germline loops: CDR1 SGHRS, CDR2 YFSETQ.

V gene TRBV6-1 combines with J gene TRBJ1-5; D is possibly TRBD1 (5 bases). The germline gives CDR1 MNHNS, CDR2 SASEGT. Trimming cost V 6 bases and J 4 bases, with 16 bases left between them. This CDR3 has 15 residues. CDR3 amino acids: CASRGQQKGNQPQHF. The CDR3 DNA follows: TGTGCCAGCAGGGGCCAACAGAAGGGGAATCAGCCCCAGCATTTT.

The V gene is TRBV10-3, the J gene TRBJ1-5; the match to TRBD1 covers 8 bases. The CDR3 loop spans 12 amino acids. From germline, CDR1 is ENHRY and CDR2 SYGVKD. Trimming cost V 10 bases and J 4 bases; bases outside gene matches: 3. The CDR3 sequence is CASGQGNQPQHF. The CDR3 DNA sequence: TGTGCCAGCGGACAGGGTAATCAGCCCCAGCATTTT.

The chain combines TRBV11-2 with TRBJ2-3; D gene uncertain. This CDR3 has 14 residues. Germline CDR1 is SGHAT and CDR2 is FQNNGV. V lost 0 bases, J lost 2 bases, and 6 bases lay in between. The CDR3 DNA reads TGTGCCAGCAGCTTAGACTGGCTCACAGATACGCAGTATTTT. This translates into CASSLDWLTDTQYF. The whole variable domain, remainder taken from reference TRBV11-2 and TRBJ2-3, is EAGVAQSPRYKIIEKRQSVAFWCNPISGHATLYWYQQILGQGPKLLIQFQNNGVVDDSQLPKDRFSAERLKGVDSTLKIQPAKLEDSAVYLCASSLDWLTDTQYFGPGTRLTVL.

The chain couples TRBV25-1 to TRBJ2-5, with 8 bases fitting TRBD1. The CDR3 loop spans 17 amino acids. CDR1 and CDR2 from the germline V gene are MGHDK and SYGVNS. Trimming cost V 3 bases and J 3 bases; bases outside gene matches: 12. The DNA of the CDR3 is TGTGCCAGCAGTGATCGACAGGGGATGATTGGAGAAGAGACCCAGTACTTC. Residues: CASSDRQGMIGEETQYF.

The CDR3 DNA follows: TGTGCCAGTAATCACGGGGTGCGGAATGAGCAGTTCTTC. Protein sequence: CASNHGVRNEQFF. V gene TRBV5-6 combines with J gene TRBJ2-1; D is possibly TRBD2 (5 bases). The ends were cut back, 8 bases at V and 7 bases at J, with 16 bases in the middle. The CDR3 loop spans 13 amino acids. Germline CDR1 is SGHDT and CDR2 is YYEEEE.